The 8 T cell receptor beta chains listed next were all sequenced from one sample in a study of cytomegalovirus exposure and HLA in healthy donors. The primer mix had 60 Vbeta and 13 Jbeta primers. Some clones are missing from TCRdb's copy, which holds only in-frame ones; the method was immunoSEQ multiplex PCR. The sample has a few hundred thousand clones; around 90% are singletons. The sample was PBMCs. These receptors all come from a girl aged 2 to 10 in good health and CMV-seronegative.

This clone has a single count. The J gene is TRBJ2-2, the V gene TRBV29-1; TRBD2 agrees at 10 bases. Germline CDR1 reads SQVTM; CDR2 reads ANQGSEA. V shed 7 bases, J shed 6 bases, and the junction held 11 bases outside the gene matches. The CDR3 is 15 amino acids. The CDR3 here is CSAGNERGGPGELFF. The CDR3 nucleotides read TGCAGCGCCGGGAACGAGCGGGGGGGCCCCGGGGAGCTGTTTTTT.

Here the CDR3 reads CASSLGRFPAGTPSSGNTIYF. The CDR3 bases are TGTGCCAGCAGCTTGGGGCGATTCCCGGCCGGGACACCGAGCTCTGGAAACACCATATATTTT. This chain links TRBV13 with TRBJ1-3; maybe TRBD1 (6 bases). The CDR3 sequence is 21 residues long. With 3 bases removed from V and 0 bases from J, the gap between germline ends came to 27 bases. CDR1 and CDR2 from the germline V gene are PRHDT and FYEKMQ (reference sequence).

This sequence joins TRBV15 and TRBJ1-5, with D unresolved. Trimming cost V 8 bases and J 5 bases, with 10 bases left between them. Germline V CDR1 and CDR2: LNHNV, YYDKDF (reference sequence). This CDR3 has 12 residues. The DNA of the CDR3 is TGTGCCACCTCCAAGCACTATCAGCCCCAGCATTTT. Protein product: CATSKHYQPQHF.

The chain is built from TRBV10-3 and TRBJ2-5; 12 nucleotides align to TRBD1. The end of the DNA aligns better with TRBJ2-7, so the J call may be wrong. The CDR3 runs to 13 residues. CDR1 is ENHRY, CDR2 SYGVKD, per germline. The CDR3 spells CAINGDRGHEQYF. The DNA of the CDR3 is TGTGCCATCAACGGGGACAGGGGGCACGAGCAGTACTTC.

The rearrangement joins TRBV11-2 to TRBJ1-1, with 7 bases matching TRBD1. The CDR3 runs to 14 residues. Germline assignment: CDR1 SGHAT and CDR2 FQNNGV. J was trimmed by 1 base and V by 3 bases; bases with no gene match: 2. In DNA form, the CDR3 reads TGTGCCAGCAGCTTGGGACAGAGGAACACTGAAGCTTTCTTT. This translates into CASSLGQRNTEAFF. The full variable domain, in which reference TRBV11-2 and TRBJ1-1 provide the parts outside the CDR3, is EAGVAQSPRYKIIEKRQSVAFWCNPISGHATLYWYQQILGQGPKLLIQFQNNGVVDDSQLPKDRFSAERLKGVDSTLKIQPAKLEDSAVYLCASSLGQRNTEAFFGQGTRLTVV.

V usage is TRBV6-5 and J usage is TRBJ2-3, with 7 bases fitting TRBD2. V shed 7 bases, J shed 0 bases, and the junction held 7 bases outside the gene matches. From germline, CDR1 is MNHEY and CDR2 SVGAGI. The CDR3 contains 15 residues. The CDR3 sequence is CASKTLAASTDTQYF. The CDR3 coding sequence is TGTGCCAGCAAGACCCTAGCGGCGAGCACAGATACGCAGTATTTT.

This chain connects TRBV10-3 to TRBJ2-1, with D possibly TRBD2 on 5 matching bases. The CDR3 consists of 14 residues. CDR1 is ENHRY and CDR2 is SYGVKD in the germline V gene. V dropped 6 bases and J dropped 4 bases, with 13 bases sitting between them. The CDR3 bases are TGTGCCATCAGCCCGAGCGGTGATTACAATGAGCAGTTCTTC. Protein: CAISPSGDYNEQFF.

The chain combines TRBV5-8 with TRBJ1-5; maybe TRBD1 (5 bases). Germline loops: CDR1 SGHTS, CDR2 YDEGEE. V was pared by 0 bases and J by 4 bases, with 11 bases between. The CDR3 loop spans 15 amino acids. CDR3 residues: CASSLEQGGNQPQHF. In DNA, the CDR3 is TGTGCCAGCAGCTTGGAGCAGGGAGGGAATCAGCCCCAGCATTTT. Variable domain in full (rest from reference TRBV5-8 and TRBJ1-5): EAGVTQSPTHLIKTRGQQATLRCSPISGHTSVYWYQQALGLGLQFLLWYDEGEERNRGNFPPRFSGRQFPNYSSELNVNALELEDSALYLCASSLEQGGNQPQHFGDGTRLSIL.